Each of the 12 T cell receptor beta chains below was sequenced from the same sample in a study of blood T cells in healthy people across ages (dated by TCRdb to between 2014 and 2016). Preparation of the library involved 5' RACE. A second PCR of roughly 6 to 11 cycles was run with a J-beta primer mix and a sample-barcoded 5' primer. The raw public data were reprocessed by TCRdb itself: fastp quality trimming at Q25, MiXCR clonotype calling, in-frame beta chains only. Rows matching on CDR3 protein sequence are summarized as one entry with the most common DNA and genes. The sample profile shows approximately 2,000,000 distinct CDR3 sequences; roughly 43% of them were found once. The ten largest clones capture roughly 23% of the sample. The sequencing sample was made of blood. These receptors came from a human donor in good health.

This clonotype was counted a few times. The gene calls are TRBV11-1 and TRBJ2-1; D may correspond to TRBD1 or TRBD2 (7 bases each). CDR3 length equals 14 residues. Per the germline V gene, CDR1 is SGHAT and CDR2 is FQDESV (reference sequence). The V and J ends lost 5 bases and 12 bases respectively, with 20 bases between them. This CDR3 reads CASSQTQGGHGQFF. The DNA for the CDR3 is TGTGCCAGCAGCCAGACGCAGGGGGGGCATGGGCAGTTCTTC.

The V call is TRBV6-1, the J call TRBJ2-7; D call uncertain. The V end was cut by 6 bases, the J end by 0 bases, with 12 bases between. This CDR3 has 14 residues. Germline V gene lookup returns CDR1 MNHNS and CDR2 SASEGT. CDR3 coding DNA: TGTGCCAGCAGCTCATTTCAGGTCTCCTACGAGCAGTACTTC. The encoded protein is CASSSFQVSYEQYF.

CDR3 residues: CASSQEGANQPQHF. CDR3 bases: TGTGCCAGCAGCCAAGAGGGGGCTAATCAGCCCCAGCATTTT. The V call is TRBV3-1, the J call TRBJ1-5; a weak D match, TRBD1 (6 bases). CDR3 size: 14 residues. Trimming took 0 bases from V and 4 from J, leaving 7 bases between them. Germline V gives CDR1 LGHDT, CDR2 YNNKEL (reference sequence).

The CDR3 sequence is CASSLVPGGDEQFF. DNA for the CDR3: TGTGCCAGCAGTTTAGTCCCAGGTGGGGATGAGCAGTTCTTC. V usage is TRBV12-3 or TRBV12-4 and J usage is TRBJ2-1; D is ambiguous. Trimming took off 1 base at V and 8 bases at J, with 12 bases between the two ends. CDR3 length equals 14 residues.

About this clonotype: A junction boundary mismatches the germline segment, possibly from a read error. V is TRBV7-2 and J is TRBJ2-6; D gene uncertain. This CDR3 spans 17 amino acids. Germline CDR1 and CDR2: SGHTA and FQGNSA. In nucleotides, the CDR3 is TGTGCCAGCAGCTTAGGGGGTGGGTTCTCTAGGGCCAACGTCCCGACTTTC. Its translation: CASSLGGGFSRANVPTF.

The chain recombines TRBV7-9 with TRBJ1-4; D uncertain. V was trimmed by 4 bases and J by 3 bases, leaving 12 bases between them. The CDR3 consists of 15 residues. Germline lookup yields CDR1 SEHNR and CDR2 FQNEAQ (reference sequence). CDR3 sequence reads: CASSSGISSNEKLFF. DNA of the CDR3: TGTGCCAGCAGCTCCGGGATAAGTTCTAATGAAAAACTGTTTTTT.

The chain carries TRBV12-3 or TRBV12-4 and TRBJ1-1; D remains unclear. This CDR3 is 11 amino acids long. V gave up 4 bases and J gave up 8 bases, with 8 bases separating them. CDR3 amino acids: CASSYLGEAFF. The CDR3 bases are TGTGCCAGCAGTTACCTGGGGGAAGCTTTCTTT.

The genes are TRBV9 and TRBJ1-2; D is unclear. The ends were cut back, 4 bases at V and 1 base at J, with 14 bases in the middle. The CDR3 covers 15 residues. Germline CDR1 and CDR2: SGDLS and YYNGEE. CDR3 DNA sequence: TGTGCCAGCAGCCCTGGCGCAGAGATTAACTATGGCTACACCTTC. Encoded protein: CASSPGAEINYGYTF. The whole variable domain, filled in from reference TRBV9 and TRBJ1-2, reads DSGVTQTPKHLITATGQRVTLRCSPRSGDLSVYWYQQSLDQGLQFLIQYYNGEERAKGNILERFSAQQFPDLHSELNLSSLELGDSALYFCASSPGAEINYGYTFGSGTRLTVV.

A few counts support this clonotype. The CDR3 DNA reads TGTGCCAGCAGCTTAGATAGCACAGGGGAGGTGACCCAGTACTTC. It yields the protein CASSLDSTGEVTQYF. V gene TRBV7-2 combines with J gene TRBJ2-7; TRBD1 might be the D (7 bases). Gene TRBJ2-5 matches the end of the DNA better, so the J call may be wrong. CDR1 and CDR2 (germline): SGHTA, FQGNSA. This CDR3 has 15 residues.

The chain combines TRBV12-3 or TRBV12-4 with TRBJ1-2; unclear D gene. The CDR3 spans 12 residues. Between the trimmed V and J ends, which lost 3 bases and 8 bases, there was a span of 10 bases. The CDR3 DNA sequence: TGTGCCAGCAGTTTTTGGAGGGAAGGCTACACCTTC. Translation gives CASSFWREGYTF.

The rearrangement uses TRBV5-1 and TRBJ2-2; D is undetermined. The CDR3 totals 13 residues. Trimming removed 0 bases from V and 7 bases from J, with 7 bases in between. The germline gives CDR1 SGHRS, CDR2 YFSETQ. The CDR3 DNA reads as TGCGCCAGCAGCTTGGTCCGGAACGGGGAGCTGTTTTTT. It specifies CASSLVRNGELFF.

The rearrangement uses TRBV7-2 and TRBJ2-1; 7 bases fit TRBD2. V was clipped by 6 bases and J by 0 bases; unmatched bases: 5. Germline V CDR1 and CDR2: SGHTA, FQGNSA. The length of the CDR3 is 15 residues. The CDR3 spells CASSGLAVSYNEQFF. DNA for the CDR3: TGTGCCAGCAGTGGCCTAGCGGTCTCCTACAATGAGCAGTTCTTC.